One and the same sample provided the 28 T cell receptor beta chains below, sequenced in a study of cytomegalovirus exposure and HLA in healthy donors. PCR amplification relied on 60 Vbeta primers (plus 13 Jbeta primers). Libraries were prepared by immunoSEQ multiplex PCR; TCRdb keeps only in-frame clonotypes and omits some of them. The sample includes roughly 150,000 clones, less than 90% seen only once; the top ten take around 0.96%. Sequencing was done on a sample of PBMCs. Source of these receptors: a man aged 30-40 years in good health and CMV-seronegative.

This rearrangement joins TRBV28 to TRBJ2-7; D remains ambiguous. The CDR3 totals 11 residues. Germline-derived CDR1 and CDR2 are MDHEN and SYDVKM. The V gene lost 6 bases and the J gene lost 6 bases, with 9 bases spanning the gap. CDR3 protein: CASSPLREQYF. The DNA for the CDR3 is TGTGCCAGCAGCCCACTACGCGAGCAGTACTTC.

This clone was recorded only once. The CDR3 spells CASSFGTGFNEQFF. In nucleotides, the CDR3 is TGTGCCAGCAGTTTTGGGACAGGGTTCAATGAGCAGTTCTTC. The J gene is TRBJ2-1, the V gene TRBV27; 9 bases align to TRBD1. Per germline, CDR1 MNHEY and CDR2 SMNVEV (reference sequence). The CDR3 consists of 14 residues. J was trimmed by 6 bases and V by 3 bases; bases with no gene match: 3.

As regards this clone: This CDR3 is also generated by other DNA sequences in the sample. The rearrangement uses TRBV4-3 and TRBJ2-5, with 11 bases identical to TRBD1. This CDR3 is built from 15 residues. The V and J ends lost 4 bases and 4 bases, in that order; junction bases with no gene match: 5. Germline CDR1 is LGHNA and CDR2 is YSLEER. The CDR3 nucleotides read TGCGCCAGCAGCCCGGGACAGGGGGTTGGAGAGACCCAGTACTTC. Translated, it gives CASSPGQGVGETQYF.

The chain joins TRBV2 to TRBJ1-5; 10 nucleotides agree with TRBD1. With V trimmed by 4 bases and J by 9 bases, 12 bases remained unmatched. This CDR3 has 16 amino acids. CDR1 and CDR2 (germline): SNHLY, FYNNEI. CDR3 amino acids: CASSVGQGWGRRPQHF. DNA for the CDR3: TGTGCCAGCAGTGTGGGACAGGGGTGGGGTCGTCGGCCCCAGCATTTT. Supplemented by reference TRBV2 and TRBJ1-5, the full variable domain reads EPEVTQTPSHQVTQMGQEVILRCVPISNHLYFYWYRQILGQKVEFLVSFYNNEISEKSEIFDDQFSVERPDGSNFTLKIRSTKLEDSAMYFCASSVGQGWGRRPQHFGDGTRLSIL.

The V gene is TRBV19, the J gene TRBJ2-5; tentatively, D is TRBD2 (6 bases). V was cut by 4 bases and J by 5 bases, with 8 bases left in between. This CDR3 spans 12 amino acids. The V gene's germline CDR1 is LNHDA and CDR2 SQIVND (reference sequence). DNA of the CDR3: TGTGCCAGTAGTACGGGGGTGGAGACCCAGTACTTC. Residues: CASSTGVETQYF.

CDR3 sequence (DNA): TGTGCCAGCTCAAAAACGGAGGTGACTGAAGCTTTCTTT. Protein product: CASSKTEVTEAFF. The chain employs TRBV18 and TRBJ1-1, with D unclear. Germline CDR1 KGHSH, CDR2 LQKENI. Trimming removed 5 bases at V and 5 bases at J, with 12 bases between. This CDR3 has 13 residues.

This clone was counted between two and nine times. CDR3 loop: CASSEEFHEQYF. The DNA of the CDR3 is TGTGCCAGCAGTGAAGAGTTCCACGAGCAGTACTTC. The chain joins TRBV6-1 to TRBJ2-5, with D uncertain. The DNA matches TRBJ2-7 better at its end, which makes the J call doubtful. The CDR3 length is 12 residues. CDR1 and CDR2 from the germline V gene are MNHNS and SASEGT.

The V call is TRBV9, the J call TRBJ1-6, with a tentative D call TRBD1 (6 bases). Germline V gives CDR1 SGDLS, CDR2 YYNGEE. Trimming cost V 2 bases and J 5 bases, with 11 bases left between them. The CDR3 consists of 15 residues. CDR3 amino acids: CASSVTDSNNSPLHF. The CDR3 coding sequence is TGTGCCAGCAGCGTGACGGACAGCAATAATTCACCCCTCCACTTT.

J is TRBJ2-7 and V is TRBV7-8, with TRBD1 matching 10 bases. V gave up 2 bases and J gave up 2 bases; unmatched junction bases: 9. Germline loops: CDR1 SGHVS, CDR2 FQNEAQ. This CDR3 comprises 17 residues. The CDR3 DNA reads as TGTGCCAGCAGCTTATCCTCGTCCGGGACAGGGGCCTACGAGCAGTACTTC. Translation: CASSLSSSGTGAYEQYF.

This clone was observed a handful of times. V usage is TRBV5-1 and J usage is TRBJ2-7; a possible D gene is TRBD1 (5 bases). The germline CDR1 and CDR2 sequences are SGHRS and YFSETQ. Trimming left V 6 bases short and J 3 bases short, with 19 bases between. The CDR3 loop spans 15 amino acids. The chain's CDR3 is CASTPVWGGIYEQYF. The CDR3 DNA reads TGCGCCAGCACTCCAGTTTGGGGCGGCATCTACGAGCAGTACTTC.

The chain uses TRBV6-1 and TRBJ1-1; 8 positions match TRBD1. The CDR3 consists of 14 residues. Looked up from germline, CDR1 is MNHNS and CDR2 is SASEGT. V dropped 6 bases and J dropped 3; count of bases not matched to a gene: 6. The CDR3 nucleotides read TGTGCCAGCAGGGATTCGGACAGGGACACTGAAGCTTTCTTT. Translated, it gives CASRDSDRDTEAFF.

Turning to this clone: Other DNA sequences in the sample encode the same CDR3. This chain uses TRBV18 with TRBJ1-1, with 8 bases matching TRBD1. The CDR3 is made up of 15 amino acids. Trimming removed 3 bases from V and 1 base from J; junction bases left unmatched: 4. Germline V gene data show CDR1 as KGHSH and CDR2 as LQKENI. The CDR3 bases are TGTGCCAGCTCACCCCCAGGGGGCCAGAACACTGAAGCTTTCTTT. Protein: CASSPPGGQNTEAFF.

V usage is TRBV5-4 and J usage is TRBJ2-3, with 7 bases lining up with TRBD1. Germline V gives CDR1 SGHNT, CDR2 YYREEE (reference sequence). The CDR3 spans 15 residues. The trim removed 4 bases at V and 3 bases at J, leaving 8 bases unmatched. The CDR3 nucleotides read TGTGCCAGCAGCACCTACAGGGGTAGGACAGATACGCAGTATTTT. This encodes CASSTYRGRTDTQYF.

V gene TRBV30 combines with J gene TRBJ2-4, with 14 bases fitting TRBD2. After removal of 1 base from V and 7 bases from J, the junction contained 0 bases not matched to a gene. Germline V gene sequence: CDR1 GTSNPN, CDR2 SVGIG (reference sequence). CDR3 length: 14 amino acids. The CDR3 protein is CAWSGTSGGNIQYF. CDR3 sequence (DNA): TGTGCCTGGAGTGGGACTAGCGGGGGGAACATTCAGTACTTC.

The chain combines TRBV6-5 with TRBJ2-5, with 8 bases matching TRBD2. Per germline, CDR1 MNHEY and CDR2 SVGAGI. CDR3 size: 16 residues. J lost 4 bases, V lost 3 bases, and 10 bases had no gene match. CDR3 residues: CASSYLSGKKGETQYF. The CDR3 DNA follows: TGTGCCAGCAGTTATCTTAGCGGGAAGAAGGGAGAGACCCAGTACTTC.

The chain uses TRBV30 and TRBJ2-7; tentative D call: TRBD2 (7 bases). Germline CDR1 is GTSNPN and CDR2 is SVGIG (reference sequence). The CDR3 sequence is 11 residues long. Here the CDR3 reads CALGGGYEQYF. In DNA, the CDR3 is TGTGCTCTAGGGGGGGGCTACGAGCAGTACTTC.

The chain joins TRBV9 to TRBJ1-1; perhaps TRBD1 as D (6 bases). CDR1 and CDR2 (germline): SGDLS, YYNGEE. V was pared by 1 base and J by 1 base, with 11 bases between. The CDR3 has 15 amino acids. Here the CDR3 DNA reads TGTGCCAGCAGCGTAATGGGGGCAGGGAACACTGAAGCTTTCTTT. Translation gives CASSVMGAGNTEAFF.

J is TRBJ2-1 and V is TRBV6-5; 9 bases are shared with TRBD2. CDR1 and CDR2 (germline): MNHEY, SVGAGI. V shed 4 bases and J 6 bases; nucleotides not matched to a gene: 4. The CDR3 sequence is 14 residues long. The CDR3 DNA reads TGTGCCAGCAGTTTAGCGGGAGTGGTCAATGAGCAGTTCTTC. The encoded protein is CASSLAGVVNEQFF.

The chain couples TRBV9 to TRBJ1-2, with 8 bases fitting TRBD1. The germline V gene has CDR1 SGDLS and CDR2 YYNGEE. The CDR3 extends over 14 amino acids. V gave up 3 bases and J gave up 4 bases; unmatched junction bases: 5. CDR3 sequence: CASSAGQGGYGYTF. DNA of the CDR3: TGTGCCAGCAGCGCTGGACAGGGTGGCTATGGCTACACCTTC.

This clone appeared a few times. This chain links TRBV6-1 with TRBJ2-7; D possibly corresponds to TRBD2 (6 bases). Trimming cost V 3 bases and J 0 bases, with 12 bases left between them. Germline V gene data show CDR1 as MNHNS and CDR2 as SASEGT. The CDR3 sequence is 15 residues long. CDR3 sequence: CASSEKGLTSYEQYF. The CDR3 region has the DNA TGTGCCAGCAGTGAGAAGGGACTCACCTCCTACGAGCAGTACTTC.

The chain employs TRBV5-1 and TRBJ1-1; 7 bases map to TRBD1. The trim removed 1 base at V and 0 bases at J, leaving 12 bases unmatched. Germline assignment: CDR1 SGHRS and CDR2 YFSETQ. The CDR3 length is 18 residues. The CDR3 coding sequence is TGCGCCAGCAGCTTGTTCCTCGGGACAGAGATCATGAACACTGAAGCTTTCTTT. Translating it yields CASSLFLGTEIMNTEAFF.

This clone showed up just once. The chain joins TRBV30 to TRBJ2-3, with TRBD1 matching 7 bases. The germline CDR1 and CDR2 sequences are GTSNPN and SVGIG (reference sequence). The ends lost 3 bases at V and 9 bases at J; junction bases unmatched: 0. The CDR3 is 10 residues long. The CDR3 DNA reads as TGTGCCTGGAGACAGGGGACGCAGTATTTT. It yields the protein CAWRQGTQYF.

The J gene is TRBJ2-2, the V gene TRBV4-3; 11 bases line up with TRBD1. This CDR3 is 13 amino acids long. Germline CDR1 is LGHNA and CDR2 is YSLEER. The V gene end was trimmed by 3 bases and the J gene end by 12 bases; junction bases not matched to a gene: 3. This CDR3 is CASSQRTGGKLFF. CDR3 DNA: TGCGCCAGCAGCCAGAGGACAGGGGGCAAGCTGTTTTTT.

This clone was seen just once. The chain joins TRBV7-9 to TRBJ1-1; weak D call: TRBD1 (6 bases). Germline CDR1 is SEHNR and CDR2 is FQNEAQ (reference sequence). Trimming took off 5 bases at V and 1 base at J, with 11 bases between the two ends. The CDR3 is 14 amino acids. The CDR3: CASSPDRWNTEAFF. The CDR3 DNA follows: TGTGCCAGCAGCCCTGACAGGTGGAACACTGAAGCTTTCTTT.

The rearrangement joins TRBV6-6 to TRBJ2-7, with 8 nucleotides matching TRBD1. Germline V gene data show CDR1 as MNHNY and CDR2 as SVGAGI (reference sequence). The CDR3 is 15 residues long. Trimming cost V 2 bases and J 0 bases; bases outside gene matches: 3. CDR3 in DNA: TGTGCCAGCAGTTACGGACAGGGTCCCTCCTACGAGCAGTACTTC. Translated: CASSYGQGPSYEQYF.

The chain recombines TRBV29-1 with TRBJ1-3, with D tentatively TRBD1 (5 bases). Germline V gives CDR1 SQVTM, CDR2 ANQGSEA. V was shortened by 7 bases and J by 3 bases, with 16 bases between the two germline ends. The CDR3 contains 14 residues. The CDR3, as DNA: TGCAGCGCCAACGCCAGGGCAGGTGGAAACACCATATATTTT. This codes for CSANARAGGNTIYF.

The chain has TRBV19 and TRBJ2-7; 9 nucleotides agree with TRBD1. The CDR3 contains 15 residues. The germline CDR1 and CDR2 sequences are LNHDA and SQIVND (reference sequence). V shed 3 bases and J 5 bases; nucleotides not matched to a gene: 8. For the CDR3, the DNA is TGTGCCAGTAGTATTCCGGGACAGGGTGTACACGAGCAGTACTTC. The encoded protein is CASSIPGQGVHEQYF.

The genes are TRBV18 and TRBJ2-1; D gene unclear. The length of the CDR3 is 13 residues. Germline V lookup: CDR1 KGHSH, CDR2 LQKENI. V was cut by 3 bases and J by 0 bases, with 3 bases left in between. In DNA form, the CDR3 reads TGTGCCAGCTCACCGAGCTCCTACAATGAGCAGTTCTTC. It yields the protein CASSPSSYNEQFF.